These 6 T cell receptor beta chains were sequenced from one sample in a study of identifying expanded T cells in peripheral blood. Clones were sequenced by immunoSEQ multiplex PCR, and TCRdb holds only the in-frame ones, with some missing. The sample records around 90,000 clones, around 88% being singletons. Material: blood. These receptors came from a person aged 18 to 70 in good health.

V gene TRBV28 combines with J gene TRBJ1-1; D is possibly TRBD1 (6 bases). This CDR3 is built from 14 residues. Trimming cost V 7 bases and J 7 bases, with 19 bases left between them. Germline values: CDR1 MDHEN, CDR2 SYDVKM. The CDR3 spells CASTESGQSFEAFF. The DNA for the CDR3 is TGTGCCAGCACCGAATCGGGACAAAGTTTTGAAGCTTTCTTT.

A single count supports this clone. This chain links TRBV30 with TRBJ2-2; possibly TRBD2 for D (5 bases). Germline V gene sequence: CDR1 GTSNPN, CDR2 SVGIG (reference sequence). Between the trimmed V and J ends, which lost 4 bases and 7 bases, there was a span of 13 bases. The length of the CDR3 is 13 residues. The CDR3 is CAWTSIGHGELFF. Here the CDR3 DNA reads TGTGCCTGGACTAGCATAGGGCACGGGGAGCTGTTTTTT.

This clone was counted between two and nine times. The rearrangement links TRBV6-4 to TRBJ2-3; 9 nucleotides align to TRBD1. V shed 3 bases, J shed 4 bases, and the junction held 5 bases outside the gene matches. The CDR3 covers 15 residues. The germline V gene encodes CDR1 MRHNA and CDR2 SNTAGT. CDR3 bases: TGTGCCAGCAGTGAAGGGACAGGGTCCGCAGATACGCAGTATTTT. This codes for CASSEGTGSADTQYF.

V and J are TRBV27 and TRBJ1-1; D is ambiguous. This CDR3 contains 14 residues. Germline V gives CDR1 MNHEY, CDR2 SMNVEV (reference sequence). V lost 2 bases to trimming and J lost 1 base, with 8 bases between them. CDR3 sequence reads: CASSLTRANTEAFF. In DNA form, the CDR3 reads TGTGCCAGCAGTTTAACCCGGGCGAACACTGAAGCTTTCTTT.

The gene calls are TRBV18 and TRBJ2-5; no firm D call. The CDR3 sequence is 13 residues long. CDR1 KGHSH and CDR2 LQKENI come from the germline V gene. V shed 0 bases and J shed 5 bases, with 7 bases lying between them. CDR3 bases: TGTGCCAGCTCACCACCCGGTAGGGAGACCCAGTACTTC. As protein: CASSPPGRETQYF.

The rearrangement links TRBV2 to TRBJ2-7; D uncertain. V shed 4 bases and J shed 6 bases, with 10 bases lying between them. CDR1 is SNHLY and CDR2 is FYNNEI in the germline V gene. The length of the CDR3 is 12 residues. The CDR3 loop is CASSGQEIEQYF. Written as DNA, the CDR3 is TGTGCCAGCAGTGGCCAGGAAATCGAGCAGTACTTC.